Described below is a single T cell receptor beta chain sequence and its context. This specimen comes from a study of T cell responses to AZD1222 COVID-19 vaccine. This CDR3 is built from 14 residues. CDR1 is LNHDA and CDR2 is SQIVND in the germline V gene (reference sequence). V gave up 7 bases and J gave up 2 bases, with 12 bases separating them. Here immunoSEQ multiplex PCR was the method, and the copy in TCRdb shows in-frame clones only, minus some. The sample lists 110,000 to 150,000 clones, about 93% occurring once. This TCR derives from an adult in good health. Sequencing used peripheral blood, obtained on day 0 of AZD1222 vaccination. This chain uses TRBV19 with TRBJ2-1; no firm D call. The CDR3 region has the DNA TGTGCCAGTAAGCGCAGCAGCACCTACAATGAGCAGTTCTTC. Translating it yields CASKRSSTYNEQFF.